The clone carrying this T cell receptor (beta chain) turned up a few times. The assay was immunoSEQ multiplex PCR, and TCRdb's table has in-frame clones only and misses some. The sample has 160,000 or so clones, around 74% seen once. These data belong to a study of blood T cell repertoires in COVID-19. Study details: Whether acute or convalescent, the COVID-19 samples came from the United States, Italy and Spain. The analysed material was cDNA or gDNA that came from T cells, B-cell-depleted T cells, or PBMCs.

The CDR3 extends over 15 amino acids. In germline, CDR1 is MNHEY, CDR2 SMNVEV (reference sequence). V lost 2 bases, J lost 2 bases, and 11 bases lay in between. V and J are TRBV27 and TRBJ2-3; the D is unclear. Sequencing was carried out using peripheral blood. This TCR was recovered from a woman aged 55 to 70 with COVID-19, enrolled during active disease. Here the CDR3 DNA reads TGTGCCAGCAGTTTACTAGAGTCATACACAGATACGCAGTATTTT. Its translation: CASSLLESYTDTQYF.